Listed below are T cell receptor beta chains from one sample, sequenced in a study of beta chain features in type 1 diabetes. Sequencing used immunoSEQ multiplex PCR; TCRdb keeps in-frame clones, though not all of them. The table has approximately 41,000 clones, approximately 61% seen once. Sequencing was done on a sample of Tregs from blood. These receptors originate from a man between 25 and 39 years old with type 1 diabetes. Some clones in this sample may be carry-over from other donors' samples. CDR3s include the opening cysteine and the closing phenylalanine or tryptophan. A D gene is named only where the DNA matches it firmly. Clone size is given for some rows only: seen once, a few or many times, or a class if the clone is expanded.

d_gene: TRBD1
v_gene: TRBV29-1
abundance: -
j_gene: TRBJ1-1
CDR3aa: CSVGAGQGVPEAFF
CDR3nt: TGCAGCGTTGGGGCGGGACAGGGGGTACCTGAAGCTTTCTTT

d_gene: TRBD2
v_gene: TRBV9
abundance: few
j_gene: TRBJ2-1
CDR3aa: CASSVRGGAHNEQFF
CDR3nt: TGTGCCAGCAGCGTCCGCGGGGGGGCCCACAATGAGCAGTTCTTC

d_gene: -
v_gene: TRBV7-2
abundance: -
j_gene: TRBJ1-5
CDR3aa: CASSARGGNQPQHF
CDR3nt: TGTGCCAGCAGCGCCAGGGGTGGCAATCAGCCCCAGCATTTT

d_gene: -
v_gene: TRBV2
abundance: few
j_gene: TRBJ2-7
CDR3aa: CASREPGWHEQYF
CDR3nt: TGTGCCAGCAGGGAACCAGGCTGGCACGAGCAGTACTTC

d_gene: -
v_gene: TRBV5-1
abundance: -
j_gene: TRBJ2-7
CDR3aa: CASSLGAGTYEQYF
CDR3nt: TGCGCCAGCAGCTTGGGGGCAGGCACCTACGAGCAGTACTTC

d_gene: TRBD1
v_gene: TRBV20-1
abundance: few
j_gene: TRBJ1-2
CDR3aa: CSAPGQRGYTF
CDR3nt: TGCAGTGCACCGGGACAGAGGGGCTACACCTTC

d_gene: TRBD1
v_gene: TRBV19
abundance: -
j_gene: TRBJ2-2
CDR3aa: CASSMYRGHWDTGELFF
CDR3nt: TGTGCCAGTAGTATGTACAGGGGGCATTGGGACACCGGGGAGCTGTTTTTT

d_gene: TRBD1
v_gene: TRBV11-2
abundance: -
j_gene: TRBJ2-7
CDR3aa: CASSLATGTEAYEQYF
CDR3nt: TGTGCCAGCAGCTTAGCAACCGGGACAGAGGCCTACGAGCAGTACTTC

d_gene: TRBD1
v_gene: TRBV5-1
abundance: -
j_gene: TRBJ2-3
CDR3aa: CASRHGTGDTDTQYF
CDR3nt: TGCGCCAGCAGACACGGGACAGGGGACACAGATACGCAGTATTTT

d_gene: -
v_gene: TRBV4-1
abundance: -
j_gene: TRBJ2-3
CDR3aa: CASSQTSTSTDTQYF
CDR3nt: TGCGCCAGCAGCCAGACTTCGACTAGCACAGATACGCAGTATTTT

d_gene: -
v_gene: TRBV5-5
abundance: -
j_gene: TRBJ2-1
CDR3aa: CASSPPSSYNEQFF
CDR3nt: TGTGCCAGCAGCCCACCTAGCTCCTACAATGAGCAGTTCTTC

d_gene: TRBD2
v_gene: TRBV18
abundance: few
j_gene: TRBJ2-7
CDR3aa: CASSPLVLAGPYEQYF
CDR3nt: TGTGCCAGCTCACCCCTGGTACTAGCGGGGCCCTACGAGCAGTACTTC

d_gene: -
v_gene: TRBV7-8
abundance: -
j_gene: TRBJ2-7
CDR3aa: CASSLVQSSYEQYF
CDR3nt: TGCGCCAGCAGCTTAGTACAGAGCTCCTACGAGCAGTACTTC

d_gene: -
v_gene: TRBV30
abundance: -
j_gene: TRBJ1-1
CDR3aa: CAWTRGGFTEAFF
CDR3nt: TGTGCCTGGACGAGGGGGGGATTCACTGAAGCTTTCTTT

d_gene: -
v_gene: TRBV5-1
abundance: -
j_gene: TRBJ2-7
CDR3aa: CASSLPGVDEQYF
CDR3nt: TGCGCCAGCAGCTTGCCAGGGGTCGACGAGCAGTACTTC

d_gene: -
v_gene: TRBV5-1
abundance: -
j_gene: TRBJ2-7
CDR3aa: CASSLGQTFYEQYF
CDR3nt: TGCGCCAGCAGCTTGGGACAGACCTTCTACGAGCAGTACTTC

d_gene: -
v_gene: TRBV11-1
abundance: few
j_gene: TRBJ1-2
CDR3aa: CASSLGLWGQDGYTF
CDR3nt: TGTGCCAGCAGCTTGGGGCTGTGGGGGCAAGATGGCTACACCTTC

d_gene: TRBD2
v_gene: TRBV6-4
abundance: -
j_gene: TRBJ2-1
CDR3aa: CASSVGLAGDQFF
CDR3nt: TGTGCCAGCAGCGTTGGACTAGCGGGGGACCAGTTCTTC

d_gene: TRBD2
v_gene: TRBV9
abundance: -
j_gene: TRBJ2-1
CDR3aa: CASSVVGGINEQFF
CDR3nt: TGTGCCAGCAGCGTAGTCGGGGGGATTAATGAGCAGTTCTTC

d_gene: -
v_gene: TRBV28
abundance: few
j_gene: TRBJ2-1
CDR3aa: CASGGATFDEQFF
CDR3nt: TGTGCCAGCGGCGGGGCCACTTTTGATGAGCAGTTCTTC

d_gene: TRBD1
v_gene: TRBV5-1
abundance: -
j_gene: TRBJ2-7
CDR3aa: CASSETGARLYEQYF
CDR3nt: TGCGCCAGCAGCGAAACAGGGGCCCGACTCTACGAGCAGTACTTC

d_gene: TRBD1
v_gene: TRBV10-3
abundance: -
j_gene: TRBJ1-1
CDR3aa: CAIRTEGGIEAFF
CDR3nt: TGTGCCATCCGGACAGAAGGGGGCATTGAAGCTTTCTTT

d_gene: TRBD1
v_gene: TRBV19
abundance: -
j_gene: TRBJ1-5
CDR3aa: CASRRTGNPNQPQHF
CDR3nt: TGTGCCAGTAGGCGGACAGGCAACCCCAATCAGCCCCAGCATTTT

d_gene: -
v_gene: TRBV19
abundance: -
j_gene: TRBJ1-5
CDR3aa: CASSIASPVQGGNQPQHF
CDR3nt: TGTGCCAGTAGTATAGCCTCTCCGGTGCAGGGCGGCAATCAGCCCCAGCATTTT

d_gene: -
v_gene: TRBV4-2
abundance: -
j_gene: TRBJ1-1
CDR3aa: CASSFRFPNTEAFF
CDR3nt: TGTGCCAGCAGCTTTAGATTCCCGAACACTGAAGCTTTCTTT

d_gene: -
v_gene: TRBV10-1
abundance: -
j_gene: TRBJ2-5
CDR3aa: CASSRQPGETQYF
CDR3nt: TGCGCCAGCAGCCGACAGCCAGGGGAGACCCAGTACTTC

d_gene: -
v_gene: TRBV18
abundance: -
j_gene: TRBJ2-5
CDR3aa: CASSRLTKETQYF
CDR3nt: TGTGCCAGCTCACGGCTGACTAAAGAGACCCAGTACTTC

d_gene: TRBD1
v_gene: TRBV28
abundance: few
j_gene: TRBJ1-5
CDR3aa: CASSLYRDRVGQPQHF
CDR3nt: TGTGCCAGCAGTCTCTACCGGGACAGGGTCGGTCAGCCCCAGCATTTT

d_gene: TRBD2
v_gene: TRBV5-1
abundance: once
j_gene: TRBJ2-1
CDR3aa: CASSPGGTSGGDSYNEQFF
CDR3nt: TGCGCCAGCAGCCCCGGTGGGACTAGCGGGGGGGACTCCTACAATGAGCAGTTCTTC

d_gene: -
v_gene: TRBV5-1
abundance: -
j_gene: TRBJ2-2
CDR3aa: CASSLVGTPLTGELFF
CDR3nt: TGCGCCAGCAGCCTCGTCGGGACACCCCTCACCGGGGAGCTGTTTTTT

d_gene: TRBD1
v_gene: TRBV6-5
abundance: -
j_gene: TRBJ2-7
CDR3aa: CASKRDRGSYEQYF
CDR3nt: TGTGCCAGCAAGCGGGACAGGGGATCCTACGAGCAGTACTTC

d_gene: TRBD1
v_gene: TRBV18
abundance: -
j_gene: TRBJ1-2
CDR3aa: CASSPVGQPPNYGYTF
CDR3nt: TGTGCCAGCTCACCCGTGGGACAGCCGCCTAACTATGGCTACACCTTC

d_gene: -
v_gene: TRBV4-3
abundance: -
j_gene: TRBJ1-6
CDR3aa: CASSAGRGWESPLHF
CDR3nt: TGCGCCAGCAGCGCCGGGAGGGGCTGGGAATCACCCCTCCACTTT

d_gene: -
v_gene: TRBV4-1
abundance: few
j_gene: TRBJ2-5
CDR3aa: CASSHPYAGTQYF
CDR3nt: TGCGCCAGCAGCCACCCCTACGCTGGGACCCAGTACTTC

d_gene: TRBD1
v_gene: TRBV4-3
abundance: -
j_gene: TRBJ1-6
CDR3aa: CASSQALPGQSSPLHF
CDR3nt: TGCGCCAGCAGCCAAGCCCTTCCGGGACAGAGCTCACCCCTCCACTTT

d_gene: -
v_gene: TRBV10-3
abundance: -
j_gene: TRBJ2-7
CDR3aa: CAISARVYEQYF
CDR3nt: TGTGCCATCAGTGCCAGGGTTTACGAGCAGTACTTC

d_gene: -
v_gene: TRBV19
abundance: -
j_gene: TRBJ2-2
CDR3aa: CASTPRGRAGELFF
CDR3nt: TGCGCCAGTACCCCCCGGGGTCGGGCCGGGGAGCTGTTTTTT

d_gene: -
v_gene: TRBV10-3
abundance: -
j_gene: TRBJ2-5
CDR3aa: CAISDQGGETQYF
CDR3nt: TGTGCCATCAGTGACCAGGGTGGAGAGACCCAGTACTTC

d_gene: TRBD2
v_gene: TRBV5-1
abundance: -
j_gene: TRBJ2-1
CDR3aa: CASSLVLAGADEQFF
CDR3nt: TGCGCCAGCAGCTTGGTGCTAGCGGGGGCGGATGAGCAGTTCTTC

d_gene: TRBD1
v_gene: TRBV5-1
abundance: few
j_gene: TRBJ2-1
CDR3aa: CASREQGSLPNEQFF
CDR3nt: TGCGCCAGCAGGGAACAGGGGTCCCTTCCCAATGAGCAGTTCTTC

d_gene: -
v_gene: TRBV9
abundance: -
j_gene: TRBJ2-1
CDR3aa: CASSVIGDSYNEQFF
CDR3nt: TGTGCCAGCAGCGTAATCGGGGACTCCTACAATGAGCAGTTCTTC